This T cell receptor (beta chain) was documented in a study of cytomegalovirus exposure and HLA in healthy donors. Study observations and caveats: Donors belonging to an Asian-associated ancestry cluster reportedly showed fewer N-insertions in productive TCRs than the approximately 680-donor mean, according to what a later analysis found.

13 Jbeta primers and 60 Vbeta primers were used for the PCR. This table comes from immunoSEQ multiplex PCR, and its TCRdb copy is limited to in-frame clones, with some not included. The sample contains around 100,000 clones, 74% of which appear only once. Details on this clone: What it recognizes is unknown.

CDR1 SGHRS and CDR2 YFSETQ come from the germline V gene. Germline trimming cut 5 bases from V and 0 bases from J; bases unmatched to any gene: 3. The CDR3 consists of 14 residues. Input material: PBMCs. The sequence was obtained from a man in his fifties in good health and CMV-seropositive. The chain recombines TRBV5-1 with TRBJ2-7; the match to TRBD1 covers 9 bases. The CDR3 here is CASRGQGSSYEQYF. In DNA form, the CDR3 reads TGCGCCAGCAGGGGACAGGGCAGCTCCTACGAGCAGTACTTC.